The sequence of this T cell receptor (beta chain) was determined in a study of blood T cell repertoires in COVID-19 (dated by TCRdb to the early 2020s). Notes on the research overall: Samples from collaborators originated in the United States, Italy and Spain and spanned both the acute and convalescent phases of COVID-19. The samples were drawn from the first 160 participants of the ongoing ImmuneRACE study and from 950 to 1,500 subjects provided by 6 global collaborators. The repertoires were released in a freely available public database meant as a resource for research on the immune response to SARS-CoV-2. The dataset comprised deeply sampled blood TCRbeta repertoires from subjects exposed to, actively infected with, or recovered from COVID-19. The prospective study material was composed of cDNA or gDNA derived from T cells, B-cell-depleted T cells, or PBMCs. Where available, HLA class I and class II types were obtained from metadata supplied by the sample provider rather than from assay-based typing. Nearly every sample came with metadata listing a de-identified subject ID, COVID-19 status, age in years and sex.

A word on this clone: The antigen it binds to is not known. One base away there is no much larger clone; base qualities are not given.

Each collaborating institution followed its own protocols to collect whole blood in K2EDTA tubes. For TCRbeta analysis, collaborators shipped samples in one of three forms: frozen whole blood, isolated PBMCs, or DNA extracted from either of those sample types. The immunoSEQ Assay, a bias-controlled multiplex PCR, was used to amplify TCRbeta CDR3 regions from genomic DNA. As for the authors' bioinformatics: The number of nucleated cells in each sample was estimated by amplification of reference gene primers within the assay. Sequence reads were collapsed and filtered to measure the absolute abundance of every unique TCRbeta CDR3 rearrangement. Productive Simpson clonality was computed per sample as the square root of Simpson's diversity index over productive rearrangements. TCRdb limited this immuneACCESS table to in-frame rearrangements with V and J called. A share of clones is missing; checked studies link under half to unresolved V genes, and the rest is unexplained. The DNA gave D and trimming, while V, J and clone size come from that table. The sample table holds about 170,000 clones, of which roughly 89% were seen once. In total, the top ten clones hold 1.5% to 2% of the sample.

Including the terminal cysteine and phenylalanine, the CDR3 comprises 14 residues. Kept here is only the CDR3 DNA, which spans 42 bases and is read in frame from base 1. Based on the germline V gene (reference sequence), the CDR1 and CDR2 sequences are GTSNPN and SVGIG. Trimming takes 0 bases from V and 2 bases from J, and the germline ends sit 7 bases apart. Broader findings and caveats from the paper: Clinical and demographic metadata were provided uncurated, with the amount varying by source and participant.

The sequence came from a woman aged 45-65 years with acute or convalescent COVID-19. Source material: peripheral blood. The V and J genes are TRBV30 and TRBJ1-4; the D gene is not confidently resolved. The DNA is as follows: TGTGCCTGGAGTGTCGGGAGGACTAATGAAAAACTGTTTTTT. Its protein product is CAWSVGRTNEKLFF.